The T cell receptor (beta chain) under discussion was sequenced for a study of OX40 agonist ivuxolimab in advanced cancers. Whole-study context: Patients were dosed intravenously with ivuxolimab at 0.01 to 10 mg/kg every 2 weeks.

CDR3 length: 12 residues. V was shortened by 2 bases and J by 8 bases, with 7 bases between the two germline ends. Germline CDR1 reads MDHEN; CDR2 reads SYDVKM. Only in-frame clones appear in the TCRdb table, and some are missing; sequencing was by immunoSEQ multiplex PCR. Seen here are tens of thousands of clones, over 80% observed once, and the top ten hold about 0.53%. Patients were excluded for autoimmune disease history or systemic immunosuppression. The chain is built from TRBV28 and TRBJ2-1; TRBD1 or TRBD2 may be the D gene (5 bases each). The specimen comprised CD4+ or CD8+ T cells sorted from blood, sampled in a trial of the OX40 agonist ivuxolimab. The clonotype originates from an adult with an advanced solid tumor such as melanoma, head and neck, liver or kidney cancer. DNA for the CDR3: TGTGCCAGCAGTTTAGGGGGATATGAGCAGTTCTTC. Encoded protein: CASSLGGYEQFF.